The sequence of this T cell receptor beta chain was determined in a study of blood T cells in healthy people across ages. This CDR3 comprises 14 residues. CDR1 and CDR2 (germline): SGDLS, YYNGEE. Study-wide results and limits: It was held that the diversity estimates obtained from one million T cells were underestimates.

PCR was performed a second time for 7 to 11 cycles using a sample-barcoded 5' primer and a J-beta primer mix. TCRdb analysed the 5' RACE reads with MiXCR anew, one entry per CDR3 protein. The profile shows roughly 1,300,000 distinct CDR3 sequences, around 59% of them singletons. On this clonotype: Its antigen is not identified.

The TCR originated in a man younger than 35 in good health. The sample taken for sequencing was blood. V gene TRBV9 combines with J gene TRBJ2-5, with D possibly matching TRBD2 (5 bases). The DNA matches TRBJ2-7 better at its end, which makes the J call doubtful. The CDR3 bases are TGTGCCAGCAGCCTCGGACTCCTGGGCTACGAGCAGTACTTC. It is translated as CASSLGLLGYEQYF.